This T cell receptor beta chain was found in a study of molecular identifiers for immune sequencing clone quantification. CDR1 is SGHNT, CDR2 YYREEE, per germline (reference sequence). This CDR3 has 18 residues. V gave up 4 bases and J gave up 4 bases; unmatched junction bases: 17. TCRdb fed the PCR reads into MiXCR, producing one record per CDR3 protein. The sample lists 600,000 to 650,000 distinct CDR3 sequences; approximately 20% were seen once. This clonotype was seen ten or more times. Sorting isolated naive CD8 T cells as CD8+CD4-CCR7+CD45RA+ events. The TCR comes from a human donor in good health. Some libraries in this study had Jurkat cell RNA spiked in. The specimen sequenced was naive CD8+ T cells from blood, with Jurkat cell RNA spiked in. The subset: FACS-sorted CD8+CD4-CCR7+CD45RA+ naive T cells. The gene calls are TRBV5-4 and TRBJ2-7; 10 bases are a match to TRBD1. CDR3 sequence: CASSRPDSNRDRGYEQYF. The CDR3 coding sequence is TGTGCCAGCAGCCGGCCCGACTCCAACCGGGACAGGGGTTACGAGCAGTACTTC.